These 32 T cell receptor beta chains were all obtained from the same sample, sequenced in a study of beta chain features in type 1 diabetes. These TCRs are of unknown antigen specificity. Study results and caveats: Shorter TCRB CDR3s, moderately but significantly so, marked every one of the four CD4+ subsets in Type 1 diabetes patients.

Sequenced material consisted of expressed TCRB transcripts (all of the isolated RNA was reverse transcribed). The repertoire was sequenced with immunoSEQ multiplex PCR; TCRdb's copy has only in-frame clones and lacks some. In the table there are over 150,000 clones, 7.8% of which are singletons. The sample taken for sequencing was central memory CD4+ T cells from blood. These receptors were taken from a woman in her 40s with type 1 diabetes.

The CDR3 region is CASSQVGTGGKLFF. CDR3 nucleotides: TGCGCCAGCAGCCAAGTTGGAACAGGGGGAAAACTGTTTTTT. The V gene is TRBV4-3, the J gene TRBJ1-4, with TRBD1 identical over 8 bases. This CDR3 is 14 amino acids long. The germline CDR1 and CDR2 sequences are LGHNA and YSLEER. The V and J ends lost 1 base and 10 bases, in that order; junction bases with no gene match: 5.

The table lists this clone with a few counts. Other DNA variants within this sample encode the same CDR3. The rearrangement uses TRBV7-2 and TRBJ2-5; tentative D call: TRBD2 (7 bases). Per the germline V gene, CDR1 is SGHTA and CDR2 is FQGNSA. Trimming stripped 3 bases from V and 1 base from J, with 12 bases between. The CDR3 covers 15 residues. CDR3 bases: TGTGCCAGCAGCTTGGGGGGGCAACCCCAAGAGACCCAGTACTTC. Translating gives CASSLGGQPQETQYF.

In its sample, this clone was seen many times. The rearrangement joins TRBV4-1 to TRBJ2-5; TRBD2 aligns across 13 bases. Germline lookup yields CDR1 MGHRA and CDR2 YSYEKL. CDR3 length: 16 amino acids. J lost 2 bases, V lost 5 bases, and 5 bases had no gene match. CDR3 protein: CASSKGLAGTQETQYF. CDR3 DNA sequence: TGCGCCAGCAGCAAGGGACTAGCGGGGACTCAAGAGACCCAGTACTTC.

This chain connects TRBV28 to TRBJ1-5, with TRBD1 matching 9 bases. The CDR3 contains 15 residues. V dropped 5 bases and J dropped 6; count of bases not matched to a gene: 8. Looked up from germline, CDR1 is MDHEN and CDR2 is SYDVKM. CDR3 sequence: CASSPAGTGRQPQHF. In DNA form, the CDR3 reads TGTGCCAGCAGTCCGGCCGGGACAGGGCGTCAGCCCCAGCATTTT. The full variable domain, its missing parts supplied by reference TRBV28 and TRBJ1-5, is DVKVTQSSRYLVKRTGEKVFLECVQDMDHENMFWYRQDPGLGLRLIYFSYDVKMKEKGDIPEGYSVSREKKERFSLILESASTNQTSMYLCASSPAGTGRQPQHFGDGTRLSIL.

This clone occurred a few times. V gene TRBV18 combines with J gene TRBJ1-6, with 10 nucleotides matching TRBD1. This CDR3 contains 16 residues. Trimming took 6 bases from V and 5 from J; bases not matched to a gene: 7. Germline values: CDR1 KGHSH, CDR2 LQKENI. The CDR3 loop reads CASSQDRGYDNSPLHF. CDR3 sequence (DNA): TGTGCCAGCTCCCAGGACAGGGGGTATGATAATTCACCCCTCCACTTT.

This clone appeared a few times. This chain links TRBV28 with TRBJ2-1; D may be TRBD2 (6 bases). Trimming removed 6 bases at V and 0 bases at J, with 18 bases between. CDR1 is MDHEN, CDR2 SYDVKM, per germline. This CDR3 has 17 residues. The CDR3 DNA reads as TGTGCCAGCAGGACCCGGGACGTGGGACTCTCCTACAATGAGCAGTTCTTC. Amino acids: CASRTRDVGLSYNEQFF. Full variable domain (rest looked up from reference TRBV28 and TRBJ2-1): DVKVTQSSRYLVKRTGEKVFLECVQDMDHENMFWYRQDPGLGLRLIYFSYDVKMKEKGDIPEGYSVSREKKERFSLILESASTNQTSMYLCASRTRDVGLSYNEQFFGPGTRLTVL.

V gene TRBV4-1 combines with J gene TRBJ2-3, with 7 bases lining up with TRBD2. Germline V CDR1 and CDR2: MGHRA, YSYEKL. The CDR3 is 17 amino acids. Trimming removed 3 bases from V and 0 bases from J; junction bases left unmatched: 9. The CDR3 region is CASSHRVSGSSTDTQYF. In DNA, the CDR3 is TGCGCCAGCAGCCATAGAGTTAGCGGGTCTAGCACAGATACGCAGTATTTT.

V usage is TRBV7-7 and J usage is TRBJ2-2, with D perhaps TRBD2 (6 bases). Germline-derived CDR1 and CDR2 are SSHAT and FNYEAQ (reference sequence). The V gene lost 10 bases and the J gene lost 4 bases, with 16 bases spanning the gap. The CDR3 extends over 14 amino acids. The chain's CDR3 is CAIRRVRSTGELFF. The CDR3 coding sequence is TGTGCCATCAGGAGGGTCAGGAGCACCGGGGAGCTGTTTTTT.

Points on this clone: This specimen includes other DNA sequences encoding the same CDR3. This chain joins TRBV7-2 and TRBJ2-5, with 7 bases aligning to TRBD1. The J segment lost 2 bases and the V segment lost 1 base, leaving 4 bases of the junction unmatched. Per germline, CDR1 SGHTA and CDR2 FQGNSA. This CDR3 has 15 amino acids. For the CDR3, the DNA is TGTGCCAGCAGCTTAGGTCAGGGGGTTCAAGAGACCCAGTACTTC. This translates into CASSLGQGVQETQYF.

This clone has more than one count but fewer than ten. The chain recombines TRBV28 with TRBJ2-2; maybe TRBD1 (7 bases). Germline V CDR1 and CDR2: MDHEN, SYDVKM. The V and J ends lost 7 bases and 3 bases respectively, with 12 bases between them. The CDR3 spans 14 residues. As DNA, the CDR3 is TGTGCCAGCAAAGGAGGGGGCTACACCGGGGAGCTGTTTTTT. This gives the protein CASKGGGYTGELFF.

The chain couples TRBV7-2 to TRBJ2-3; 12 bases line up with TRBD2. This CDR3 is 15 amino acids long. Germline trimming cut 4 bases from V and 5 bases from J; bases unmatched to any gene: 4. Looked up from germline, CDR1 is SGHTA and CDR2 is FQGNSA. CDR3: CASSSSSGGGDTQYF. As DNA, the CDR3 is TGTGCCAGCAGCTCCTCTAGCGGGGGGGGAGATACGCAGTATTTT.

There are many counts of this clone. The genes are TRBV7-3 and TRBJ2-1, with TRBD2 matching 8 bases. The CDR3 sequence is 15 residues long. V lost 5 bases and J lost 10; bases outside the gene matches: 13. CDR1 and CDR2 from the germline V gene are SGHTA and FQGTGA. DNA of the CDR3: TGTGCCAGCAGCCCCCTATCGGGAGGGCCGGGCGAGCAGTTCTTC. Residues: CASSPLSGGPGEQFF. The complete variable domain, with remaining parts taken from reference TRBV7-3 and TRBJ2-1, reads GAGVSQTPSNKVTEKGKYVELRCDPISGHTALYWYRQSLGQGPEFLIYFQGTGAADDSGLPNDRFFAVRPEGSVSTLKIQRTERGDSAVYLCASSPLSGGPGEQFFGPGTRLTVL.

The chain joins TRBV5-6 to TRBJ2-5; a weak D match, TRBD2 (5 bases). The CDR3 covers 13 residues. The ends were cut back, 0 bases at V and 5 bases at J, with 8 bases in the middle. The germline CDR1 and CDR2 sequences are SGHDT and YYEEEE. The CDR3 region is CASSLGRVETQYF. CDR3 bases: TGTGCCAGCAGCTTGGGGCGGGTTGAGACCCAGTACTTC. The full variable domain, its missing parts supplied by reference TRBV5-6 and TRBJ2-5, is DAGVTQSPTHLIKTRGQQVTLRCSPKSGHDTVSWYQQALGQGPQFIFQYYEEEERQRGNFPDRFSGHQFPNYSSELNVNALLLGDSALYLCASSLGRVETQYFGPGTRLLVL.

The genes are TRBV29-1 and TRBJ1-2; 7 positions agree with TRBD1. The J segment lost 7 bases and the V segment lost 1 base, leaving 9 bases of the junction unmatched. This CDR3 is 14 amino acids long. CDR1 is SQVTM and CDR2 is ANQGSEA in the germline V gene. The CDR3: CSVEGITGVAGYTF. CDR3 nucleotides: TGCAGCGTTGAAGGGATAACAGGGGTGGCTGGCTACACCTTC.

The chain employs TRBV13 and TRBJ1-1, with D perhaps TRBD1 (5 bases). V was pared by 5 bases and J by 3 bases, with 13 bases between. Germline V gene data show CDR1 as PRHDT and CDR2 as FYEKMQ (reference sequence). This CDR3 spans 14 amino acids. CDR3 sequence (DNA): TGTGCCAGCAGCCCCAGGGTACGGGACACTGAAGCTTTCTTT. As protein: CASSPRVRDTEAFF.

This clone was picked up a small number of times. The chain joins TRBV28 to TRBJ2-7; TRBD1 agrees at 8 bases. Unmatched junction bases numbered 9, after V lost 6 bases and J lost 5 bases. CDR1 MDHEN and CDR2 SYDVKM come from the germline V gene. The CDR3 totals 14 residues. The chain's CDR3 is CASSSGQGSHEQYF. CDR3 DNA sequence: TGTGCCAGCAGCAGTGGACAGGGTTCCCACGAGCAGTACTTC.

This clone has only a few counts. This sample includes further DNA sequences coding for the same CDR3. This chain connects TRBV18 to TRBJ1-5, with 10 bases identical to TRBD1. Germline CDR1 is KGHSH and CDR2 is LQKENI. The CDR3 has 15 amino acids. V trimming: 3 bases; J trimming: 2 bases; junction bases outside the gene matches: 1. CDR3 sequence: CASSPDRGGNQPQHF. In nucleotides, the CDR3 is TGTGCCAGCTCACCGGACAGGGGGGGCAATCAGCCCCAGCATTTT.

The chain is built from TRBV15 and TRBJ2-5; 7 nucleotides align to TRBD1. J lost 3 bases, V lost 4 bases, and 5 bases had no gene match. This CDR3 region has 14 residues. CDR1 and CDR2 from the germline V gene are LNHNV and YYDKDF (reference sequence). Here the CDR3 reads CATSKDRVKETQYF. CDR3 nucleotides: TGTGCCACCAGCAAAGACAGGGTAAAAGAGACCCAGTACTTC.

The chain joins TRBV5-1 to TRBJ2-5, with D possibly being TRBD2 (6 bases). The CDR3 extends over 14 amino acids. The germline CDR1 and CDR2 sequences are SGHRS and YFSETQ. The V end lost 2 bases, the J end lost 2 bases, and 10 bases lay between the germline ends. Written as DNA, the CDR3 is TGCGCCAGCAGCTTCTGGGACTGGCAAGAGACCCAGTACTTC. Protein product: CASSFWDWQETQYF.

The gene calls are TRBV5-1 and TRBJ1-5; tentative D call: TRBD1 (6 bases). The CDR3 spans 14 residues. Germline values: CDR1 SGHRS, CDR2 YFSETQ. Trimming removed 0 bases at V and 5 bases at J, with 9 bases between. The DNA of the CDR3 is TGCGCCAGCAGCTTGGGGACAGCAGATCAGCCCCAGCATTTT. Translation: CASSLGTADQPQHF. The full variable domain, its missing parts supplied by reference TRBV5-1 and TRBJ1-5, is KAGVTQTPRYLIKTRGQQVTLSCSPISGHRSVSWYQQTPGQGLQFLFEYFSETQRNKGNFPGRFSGRQFSNSRSEMNVSTLELGDSALYLCASSLGTADQPQHFGDGTRLSIL.

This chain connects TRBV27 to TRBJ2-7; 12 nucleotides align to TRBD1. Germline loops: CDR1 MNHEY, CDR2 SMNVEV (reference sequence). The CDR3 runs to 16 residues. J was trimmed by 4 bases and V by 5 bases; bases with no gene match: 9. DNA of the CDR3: TGTGCCAGCAGTCTCTTCGGGACAGGGGGCGGTTACGAGCAGTACTTC. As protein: CASSLFGTGGGYEQYF.

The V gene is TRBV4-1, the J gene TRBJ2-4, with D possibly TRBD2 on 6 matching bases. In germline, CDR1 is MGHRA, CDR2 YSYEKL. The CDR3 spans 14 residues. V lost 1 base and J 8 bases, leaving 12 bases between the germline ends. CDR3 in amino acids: CASSQGAGLDIQYF. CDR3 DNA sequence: TGCGCCAGCAGCCAAGGCGCGGGACTGGACATTCAGTACTTC.

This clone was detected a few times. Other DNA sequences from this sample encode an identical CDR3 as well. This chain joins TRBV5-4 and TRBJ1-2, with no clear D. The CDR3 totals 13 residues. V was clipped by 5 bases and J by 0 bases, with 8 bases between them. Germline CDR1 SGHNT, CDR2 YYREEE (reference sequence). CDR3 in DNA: TGTGCCAGCAGACCAACAGCTAACTATGGCTACACCTTC. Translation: CASRPTANYGYTF.

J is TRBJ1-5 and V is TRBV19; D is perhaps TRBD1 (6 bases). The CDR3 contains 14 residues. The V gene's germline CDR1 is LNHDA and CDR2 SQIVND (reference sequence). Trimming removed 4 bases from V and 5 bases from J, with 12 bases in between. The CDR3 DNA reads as TGTGCCAGTAGTACTCTACAGGGCCATCAGCCCCAGCATTTT. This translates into CASSTLQGHQPQHF.

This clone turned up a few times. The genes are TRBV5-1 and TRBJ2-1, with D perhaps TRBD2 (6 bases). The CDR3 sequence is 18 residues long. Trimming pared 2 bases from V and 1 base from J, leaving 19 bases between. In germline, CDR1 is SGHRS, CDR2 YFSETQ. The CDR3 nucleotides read TGCGCCAGCAGCTTAAGCGCGTTGCATAGCGGATCCTACAATGAGCAGTTCTTC. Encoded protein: CASSLSALHSGSYNEQFF.

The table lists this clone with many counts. The CDR3 region is CASSESPRVRTDTQYF. Here the CDR3 DNA reads TGTGCCAGCAGTGAGTCGCCGAGGGTTCGCACAGATACGCAGTATTTT. This chain uses TRBV2 with TRBJ2-3, with a possible D match to TRBD2 (5 bases). The CDR3 consists of 16 residues. Per germline, CDR1 SNHLY and CDR2 FYNNEI. V was pared by 3 bases and J by 1 base, with 14 bases between.

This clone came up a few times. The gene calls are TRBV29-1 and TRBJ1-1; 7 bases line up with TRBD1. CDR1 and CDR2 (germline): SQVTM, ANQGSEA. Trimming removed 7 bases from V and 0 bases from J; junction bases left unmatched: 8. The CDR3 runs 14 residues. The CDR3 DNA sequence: TGCAGCGCCCTCCGGGACAGACTGAACACTGAAGCTTTCTTT. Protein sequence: CSALRDRLNTEAFF.

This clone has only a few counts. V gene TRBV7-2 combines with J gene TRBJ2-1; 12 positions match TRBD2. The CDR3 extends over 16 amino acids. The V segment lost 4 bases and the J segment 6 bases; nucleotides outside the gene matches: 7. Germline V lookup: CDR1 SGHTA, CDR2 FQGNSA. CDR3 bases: TGTGCCAGCAGCTGGCCGGGACTAGCGGGCATCAATGAGCAGTTCTTC. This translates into CASSWPGLAGINEQFF.

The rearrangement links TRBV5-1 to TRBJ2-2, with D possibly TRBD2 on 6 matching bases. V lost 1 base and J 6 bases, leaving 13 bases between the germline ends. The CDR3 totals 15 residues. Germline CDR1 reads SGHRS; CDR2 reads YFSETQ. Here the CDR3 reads CASSLYVGEAGELFF. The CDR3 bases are TGCGCCAGCAGCTTGTACGTGGGGGAGGCCGGGGAGCTGTTTTTT.

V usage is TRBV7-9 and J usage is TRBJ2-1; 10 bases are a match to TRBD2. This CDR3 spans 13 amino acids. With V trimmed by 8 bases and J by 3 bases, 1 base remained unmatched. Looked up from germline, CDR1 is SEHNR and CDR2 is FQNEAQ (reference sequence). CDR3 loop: CASLAGGYNEQFF. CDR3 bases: TGTGCCAGCTTAGCGGGGGGCTACAATGAGCAGTTCTTC.

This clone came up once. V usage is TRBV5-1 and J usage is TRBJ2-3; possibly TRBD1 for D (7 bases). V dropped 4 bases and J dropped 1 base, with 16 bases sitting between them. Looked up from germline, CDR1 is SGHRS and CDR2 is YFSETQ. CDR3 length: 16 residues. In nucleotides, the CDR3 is TGCGCCAGCAGCCTCCAGGGGGGAAGGGGCACAGATACGCAGTATTTT. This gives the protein CASSLQGGRGTDTQYF.

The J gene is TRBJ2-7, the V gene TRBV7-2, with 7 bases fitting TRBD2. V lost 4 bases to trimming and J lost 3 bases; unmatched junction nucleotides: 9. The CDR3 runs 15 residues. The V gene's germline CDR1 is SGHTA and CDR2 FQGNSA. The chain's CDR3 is CASSSRGGLGYEQYF. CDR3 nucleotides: TGTGCCAGCAGCTCGAGGGGAGGGCTCGGCTACGAGCAGTACTTC.